The 5 T cell receptor beta chains below come from one sample, sequenced in a study of shared clonotypes between healthy human individuals. Produced via immunoSEQ multiplex PCR; TCRdb's table is partial and in-frame only. The data hold about 1.1 million clones, with around 82% observed a single time. Material: memory CD4+ T cells from PBMCs. Subset meaning: CD45RA-negative fraction. These receptors all stem from a man aged 18 to 30 in good health. Some clones in this sample may be carry-over from other donors' samples.

The gene calls are TRBV5-4 and TRBJ2-5, with 7 bases that match TRBD1. CDR1 and CDR2 (germline): SGHNT, YYREEE (reference sequence). The J segment lost 2 bases and the V segment lost 4 bases, leaving 8 bases of the junction unmatched. This CDR3 has 15 amino acids. The CDR3 DNA is TGTGCCAGCAGCGACGGGACAGCCTTACAAGAGACCCAGTACTTC. Its translation: CASSDGTALQETQYF.

The chain carries TRBV2 and TRBJ1-5; weak D call: TRBD1 (5 bases). The CDR3 has 15 amino acids. Germline values: CDR1 SNHLY, CDR2 FYNNEI. The V gene lost 5 bases and the J gene lost 0 bases, with 11 bases spanning the gap. In nucleotides, the CDR3 is TGTGCCAGCAGTTCGGACACATATAGCAATCAGCCCCAGCATTTT. This encodes CASSSDTYSNQPQHF. The full variable domain, completed using reference TRBV2 and TRBJ1-5, is EPEVTQTPSHQVTQMGQEVILRCVPISNHLYFYWYRQILGQKVEFLVSFYNNEISEKSEIFDDQFSVERPDGSNFTLKIRSTKLEDSAMYFCASSSDTYSNQPQHFGDGTRLSIL.

The genes are TRBV15 and TRBJ2-5; the D is unclear. V lost 1 base to trimming and J lost 4 bases, with 19 bases between them. Per germline, CDR1 LNHNV and CDR2 YYDKDF (reference sequence). The CDR3 sequence is 17 residues long. The CDR3 DNA is TGTGCCACCAGCAGAGTCCCGGGTCGCCCGGTCGGAGAGACCCAGTACTTC. Protein sequence: CATSRVPGRPVGETQYF. Filled out from reference TRBV15 and TRBJ2-5, the complete variable domain reads DAMVIQNPRYQVTQFGKPVTLSCSQTLNHNVMYWYQQKSSQAPKLLFHYYDKDFNNEADTPDNFQSRRPNTSFCFLDIRSPGLGDTAMYLCATSRVPGRPVGETQYFGPGTRLLVL.

This clone occurred once. The gene calls are TRBV2 and TRBJ1-5; 7 bases are a match to TRBD1. The CDR3 consists of 14 residues. Germline V CDR1 and CDR2: SNHLY, FYNNEI. V trimming: 6 bases; J trimming: 5 bases; junction bases outside the gene matches: 7. The CDR3, as DNA: TGTGCCAGCAGCGACAGGGCCGCGGATCAGCCCCAGCATTTT. Translation gives CASSDRAADQPQHF. Variable domain in full (rest from reference TRBV2 and TRBJ1-5): EPEVTQTPSHQVTQMGQEVILRCVPISNHLYFYWYRQILGQKVEFLVSFYNNEISEKSEIFDDQFSVERPDGSNFTLKIRSTKLEDSAMYFCASSDRAADQPQHFGDGTRLSIL.

The chain links TRBV6-4 to TRBJ2-7, with 8 bases aligning to TRBD1. CDR3 length: 11 amino acids. In germline, CDR1 is MRHNA, CDR2 SNTAGT. The V gene end was trimmed by 8 bases and the J gene end by 11 bases; junction bases not matched to a gene: 8. CDR3 DNA sequence: TGTGCCAGCCAGACCCCGACAGGGGAGTACTTC. This gives the protein CASQTPTGEYF.